The 2 T cell receptor beta chains below were found in one sample sequenced in a study of cytomegalovirus exposure and HLA in healthy donors. PCR employed 60 Vbeta and 13 Jbeta primers. This table comes from immunoSEQ multiplex PCR, and its TCRdb copy is limited to in-frame clones, with some not included. This repertoire shows 95,000 to 150,000 clones, 81% found once; its top ten account for 2.2%. What was sequenced was PBMCs. These receptors all come from a woman aged 35 to 49 in good health and CMV-seronegative.

The rearrangement uses TRBV28 and TRBJ1-4, with D unclear. CDR3 length: 14 residues. V was pared by 2 bases and J by 5 bases, with 9 bases between. Germline CDR1 MDHEN, CDR2 SYDVKM. In DNA, the CDR3 is TGTGCCAGCAGTTTAACAGCCCTGAATGAAAAACTGTTTTTT. Translation: CASSLTALNEKLFF.

This sequence joins TRBV27 and TRBJ2-2; 12 nucleotides line up with TRBD2. The CDR3 loop spans 16 amino acids. The junction had 6 bases not matched to a gene; V was cut back by 6 bases and J by 4 bases. The germline CDR1 and CDR2 sequences are MNHEY and SMNVEV (reference sequence). The CDR3 here is CASSRLAGVFTGELFF. DNA of the CDR3: TGTGCCAGCAGCCGACTAGCGGGAGTATTCACCGGGGAGCTGTTTTTT.